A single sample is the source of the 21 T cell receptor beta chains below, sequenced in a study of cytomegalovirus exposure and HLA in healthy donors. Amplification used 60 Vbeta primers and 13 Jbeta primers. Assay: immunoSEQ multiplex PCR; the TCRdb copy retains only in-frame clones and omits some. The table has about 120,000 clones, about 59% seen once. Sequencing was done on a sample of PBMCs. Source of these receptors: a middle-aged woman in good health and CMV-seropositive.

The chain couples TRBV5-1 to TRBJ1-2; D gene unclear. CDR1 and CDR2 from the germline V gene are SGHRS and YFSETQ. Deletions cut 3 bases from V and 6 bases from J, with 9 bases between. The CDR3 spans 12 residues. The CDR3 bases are TGCGCCAGCAGCTCAGAAATGGATGGCTACACCTTC. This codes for CASSSEMDGYTF. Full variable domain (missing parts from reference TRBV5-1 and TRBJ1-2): KAGVTQTPRYLIKTRGQQVTLSCSPISGHRSVSWYQQTPGQGLQFLFEYFSETQRNKGNFPGRFSGRQFSNSRSEMNVSTLELGDSALYLCASSSEMDGYTFGSGTRLTVV.

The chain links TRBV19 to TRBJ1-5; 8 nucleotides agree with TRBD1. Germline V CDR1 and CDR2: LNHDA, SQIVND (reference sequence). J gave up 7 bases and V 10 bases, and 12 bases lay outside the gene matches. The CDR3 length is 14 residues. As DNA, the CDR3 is TGTGCCACCGATTCCCTTCAGGGGGCACAGCCCCAGCATTTT. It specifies CATDSLQGAQPQHF.

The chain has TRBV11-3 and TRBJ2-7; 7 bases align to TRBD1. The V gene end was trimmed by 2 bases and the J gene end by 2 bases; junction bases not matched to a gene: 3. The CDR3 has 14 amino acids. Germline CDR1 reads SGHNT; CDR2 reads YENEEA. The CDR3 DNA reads TGTGCCAGCAGCTTAAGTACAGGGGCCTACGAGCAGTACTTC. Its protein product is CASSLSTGAYEQYF. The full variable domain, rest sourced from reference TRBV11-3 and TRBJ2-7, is EAGVVQSPRYKIIEKKQPVAFWCNPISGHNTLYWYLQNLGQGPELLIRYENEEAVDDSQLPKDRFSAERLKGVDSTLKIQPAELGDSAVYLCASSLSTGAYEQYFGPGTRLTVT.

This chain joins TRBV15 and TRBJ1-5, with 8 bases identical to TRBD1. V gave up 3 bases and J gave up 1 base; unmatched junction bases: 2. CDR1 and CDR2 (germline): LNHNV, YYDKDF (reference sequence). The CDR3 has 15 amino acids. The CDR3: CATSSDRGSNQPQHF. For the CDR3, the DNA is TGTGCCACCAGCAGTGACAGGGGAAGCAATCAGCCCCAGCATTTT.

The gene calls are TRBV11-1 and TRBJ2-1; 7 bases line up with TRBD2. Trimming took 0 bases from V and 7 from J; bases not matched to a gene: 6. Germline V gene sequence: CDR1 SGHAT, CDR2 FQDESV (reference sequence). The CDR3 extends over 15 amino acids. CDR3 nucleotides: TGTGCCAGCAGCTTAGCGGGAGGGCCGGGTAATGAGCAGTTCTTC. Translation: CASSLAGGPGNEQFF.

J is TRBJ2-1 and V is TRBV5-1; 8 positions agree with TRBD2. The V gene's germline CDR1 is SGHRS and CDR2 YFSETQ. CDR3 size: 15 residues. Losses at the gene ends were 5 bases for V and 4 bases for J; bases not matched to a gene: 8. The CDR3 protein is CASSFRAGEYNEQFF. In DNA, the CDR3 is TGCGCCAGCAGTTTCCGAGCGGGGGAGTACAATGAGCAGTTCTTC.

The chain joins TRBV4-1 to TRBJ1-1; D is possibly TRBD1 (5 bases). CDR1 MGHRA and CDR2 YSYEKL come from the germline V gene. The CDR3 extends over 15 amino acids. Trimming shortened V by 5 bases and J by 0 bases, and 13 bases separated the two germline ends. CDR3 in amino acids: CASSTTGLLNTEAFF. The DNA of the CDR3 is TGCGCCAGCAGCACGACGGGACTTTTGAACACTGAAGCTTTCTTT.

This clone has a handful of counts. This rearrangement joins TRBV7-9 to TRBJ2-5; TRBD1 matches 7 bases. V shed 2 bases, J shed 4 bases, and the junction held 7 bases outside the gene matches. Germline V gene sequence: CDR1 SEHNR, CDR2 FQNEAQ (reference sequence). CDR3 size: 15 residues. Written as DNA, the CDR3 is TGTGCCAGCAGCTTATACGCGAGACAGGGAGAGACCCAGTACTTC. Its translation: CASSLYARQGETQYF.

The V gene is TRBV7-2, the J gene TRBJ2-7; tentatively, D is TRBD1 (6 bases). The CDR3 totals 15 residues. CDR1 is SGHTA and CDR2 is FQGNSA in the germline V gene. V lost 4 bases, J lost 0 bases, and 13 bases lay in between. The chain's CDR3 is CASSYGRGVSYEQYF. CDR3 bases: TGTGCCAGCAGCTACGGCAGGGGCGTCTCCTACGAGCAGTACTTC.

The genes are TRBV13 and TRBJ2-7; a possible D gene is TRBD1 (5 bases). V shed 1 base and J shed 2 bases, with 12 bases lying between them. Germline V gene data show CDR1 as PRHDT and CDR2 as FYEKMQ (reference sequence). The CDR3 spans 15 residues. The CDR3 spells CASSLEAGRAYEQYF. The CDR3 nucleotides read TGTGCCAGCAGCTTAGAGGCAGGGCGCGCCTACGAGCAGTACTTC. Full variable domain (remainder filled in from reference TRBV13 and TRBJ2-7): AAGVIQSPRHLIKEKRETATLKCYPIPRHDTVYWYQQGPGQDPQFLISFYEKMQSDKGSIPDRFSAQQFSDYHSELNMSSLELGDSALYFCASSLEAGRAYEQYFGPGTRLTVT.

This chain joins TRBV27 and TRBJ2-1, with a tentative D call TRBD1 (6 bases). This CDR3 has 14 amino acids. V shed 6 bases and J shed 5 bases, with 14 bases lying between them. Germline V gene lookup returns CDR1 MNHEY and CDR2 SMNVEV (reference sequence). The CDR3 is CASRQGSTDNEQFF. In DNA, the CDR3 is TGTGCCAGCAGACAGGGTAGTACCGACAATGAGCAGTTCTTC.

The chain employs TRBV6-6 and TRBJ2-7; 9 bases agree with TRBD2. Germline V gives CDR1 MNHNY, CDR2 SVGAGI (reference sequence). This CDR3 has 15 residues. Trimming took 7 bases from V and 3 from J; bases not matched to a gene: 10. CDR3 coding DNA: TGTGCCAGCACCGACGCCCGGACTAGCGACTACGAGCAGTACTTC. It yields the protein CASTDARTSDYEQYF.

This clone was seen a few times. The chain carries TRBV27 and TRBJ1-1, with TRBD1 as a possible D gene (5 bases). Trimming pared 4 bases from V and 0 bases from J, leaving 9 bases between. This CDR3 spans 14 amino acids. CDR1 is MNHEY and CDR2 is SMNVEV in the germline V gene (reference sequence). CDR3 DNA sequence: TGTGCCAGCAGTTCCAGGGTATTGAACACTGAAGCTTTCTTT. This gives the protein CASSSRVLNTEAFF.

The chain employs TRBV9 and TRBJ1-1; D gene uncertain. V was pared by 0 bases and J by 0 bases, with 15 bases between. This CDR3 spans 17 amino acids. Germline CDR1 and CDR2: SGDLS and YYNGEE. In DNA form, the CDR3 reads TGTGCCAGCAGCGTAGCTGGGCTCCCGCGAATGAACACTGAAGCTTTCTTT. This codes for CASSVAGLPRMNTEAFF. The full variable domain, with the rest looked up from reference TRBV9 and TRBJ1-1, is DSGVTQTPKHLITATGQRVTLRCSPRSGDLSVYWYQQSLDQGLQFLIQYYNGEERAKGNILERFSAQQFPDLHSELNLSSLELGDSALYFCASSVAGLPRMNTEAFFGQGTRLTVV.

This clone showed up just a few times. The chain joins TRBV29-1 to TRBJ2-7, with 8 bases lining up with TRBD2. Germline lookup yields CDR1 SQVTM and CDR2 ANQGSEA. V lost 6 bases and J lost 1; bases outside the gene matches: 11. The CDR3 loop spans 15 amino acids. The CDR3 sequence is CSVMGGTSWSYEQYF. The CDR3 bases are TGCAGCGTAATGGGGGGGACTAGTTGGTCCTACGAGCAGTACTTC.

The DNA of the CDR3 is TGCGCCAGCAGCCTCCAGCGGGGGGCAGATACGCAGTATTTT. Translation gives CASSLQRGADTQYF. This chain joins TRBV4-3 and TRBJ2-3; 9 bases agree with TRBD2. The V segment lost 4 bases and the J segment 4 bases; nucleotides outside the gene matches: 3. The CDR3 consists of 14 residues. Germline assignment: CDR1 LGHNA and CDR2 YSLEER.

In nucleotides, the CDR3 is TGTGCCAGCAGTTACTTCTCTCGGGGAGATACGCAGTATTTT. Protein product: CASSYFSRGDTQYF. The chain carries TRBV6-6 and TRBJ2-3; a possible D gene is TRBD2 (5 bases). Trimming stripped 1 base from V and 5 bases from J, with 10 bases between. The germline V gene has CDR1 MNHNY and CDR2 SVGAGI (reference sequence). This CDR3 spans 14 amino acids.

The CDR3 is CASSQVLARTGELFF. CDR3 bases: TGTGCCAGCAGCCAAGTACTAGCGAGAACCGGGGAGCTGTTTTTT. This chain joins TRBV14 and TRBJ2-2, with 7 bases that match TRBD2. With V trimmed by 1 base and J by 5 bases, 4 bases remained unmatched. Germline loops: CDR1 SGHDN, CDR2 FVKESK. This CDR3 is built from 15 residues.

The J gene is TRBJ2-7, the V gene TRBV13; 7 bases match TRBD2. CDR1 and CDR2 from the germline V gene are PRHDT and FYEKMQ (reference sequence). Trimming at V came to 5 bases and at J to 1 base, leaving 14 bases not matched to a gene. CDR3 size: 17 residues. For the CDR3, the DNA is TGTGCCAGCAGCGCCGGGGCCGGGAGGATCGGATCCTACGAGCAGTACTTC. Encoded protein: CASSAGAGRIGSYEQYF.

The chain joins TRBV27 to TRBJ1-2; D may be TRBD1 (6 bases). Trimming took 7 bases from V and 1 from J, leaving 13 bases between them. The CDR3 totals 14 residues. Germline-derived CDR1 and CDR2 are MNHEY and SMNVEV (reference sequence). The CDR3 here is CASTARGINYGYTF. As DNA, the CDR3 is TGTGCCAGCACCGCAAGGGGGATTAACTATGGCTACACCTTC.

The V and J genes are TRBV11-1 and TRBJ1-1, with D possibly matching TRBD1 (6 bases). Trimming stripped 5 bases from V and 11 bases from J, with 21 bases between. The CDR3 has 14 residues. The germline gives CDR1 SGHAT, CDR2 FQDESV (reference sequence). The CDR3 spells CASSRLGSNRVAFF. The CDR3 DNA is TGTGCCAGCAGCCGCCTGGGATCCAACAGGGTTGCTTTCTTT.